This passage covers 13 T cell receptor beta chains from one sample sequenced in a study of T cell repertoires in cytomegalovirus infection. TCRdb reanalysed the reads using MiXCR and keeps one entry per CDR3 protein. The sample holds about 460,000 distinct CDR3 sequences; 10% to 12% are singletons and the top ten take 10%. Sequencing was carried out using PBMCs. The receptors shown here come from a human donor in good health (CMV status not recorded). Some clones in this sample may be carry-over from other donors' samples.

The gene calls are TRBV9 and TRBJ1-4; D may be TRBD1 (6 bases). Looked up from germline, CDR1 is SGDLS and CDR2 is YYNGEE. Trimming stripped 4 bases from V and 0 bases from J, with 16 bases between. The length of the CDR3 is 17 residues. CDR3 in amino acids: CASSPRGGAATNEKLFF. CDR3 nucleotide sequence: TGTGCCAGCAGCCCCCGGGGGGGGGCCGCAACTAATGAAAAACTGTTTTTT.

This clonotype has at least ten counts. The CDR3 sequence: CASSPNRGSRFTPNEKLFF. The DNA of the CDR3 is TGTGCCAGCTCACCAAACCGGGGCAGCCGATTCACTCCTAATGAAAAACTGTTTTTT. V gene TRBV18 combines with J gene TRBJ1-4, with a possible D match to TRBD1 (5 bases). Looked up from germline, CDR1 is KGHSH and CDR2 is LQKENI. The CDR3 has 19 amino acids. V lost 2 bases and J lost 3, with 22 bases in between.

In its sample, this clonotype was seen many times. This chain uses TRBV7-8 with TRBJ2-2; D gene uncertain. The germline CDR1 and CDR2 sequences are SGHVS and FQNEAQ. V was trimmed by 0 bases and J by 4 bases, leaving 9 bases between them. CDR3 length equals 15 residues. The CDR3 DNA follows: TGTGCCAGCAGCTTAGCAGGGTACGGCACCGGGGAGCTGTTTTTT. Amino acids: CASSLAGYGTGELFF.

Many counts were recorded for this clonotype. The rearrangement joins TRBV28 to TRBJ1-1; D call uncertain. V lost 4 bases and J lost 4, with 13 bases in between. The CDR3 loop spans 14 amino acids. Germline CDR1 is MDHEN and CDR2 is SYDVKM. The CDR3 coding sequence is TGTGCCAGCAGTTCCCCTTCCTGGGGCACTGAAGCTTTCTTT. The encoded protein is CASSSPSWGTEAFF.

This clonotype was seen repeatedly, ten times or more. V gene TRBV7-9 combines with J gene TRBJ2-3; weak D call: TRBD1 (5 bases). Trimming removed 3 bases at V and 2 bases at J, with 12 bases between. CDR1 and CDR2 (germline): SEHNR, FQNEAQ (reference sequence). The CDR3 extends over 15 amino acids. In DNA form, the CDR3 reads TGTGCCAGCAGCTTTGGGAAAGGGGCCACAGATACGCAGTATTTT. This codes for CASSFGKGATDTQYF.

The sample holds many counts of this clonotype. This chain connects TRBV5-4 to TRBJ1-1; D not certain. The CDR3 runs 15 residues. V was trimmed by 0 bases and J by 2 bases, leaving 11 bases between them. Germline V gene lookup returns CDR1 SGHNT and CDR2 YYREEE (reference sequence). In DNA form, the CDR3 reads TGTGCCAGCAGCTTGGACACAGAGCTTAACACTGAAGCTTTCTTT. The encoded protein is CASSLDTELNTEAFF. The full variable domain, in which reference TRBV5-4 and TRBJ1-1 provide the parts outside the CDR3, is ETGVTQSPTHLIKTRGQQVTLRCSSQSGHNTVSWYQQALGQGPQFIFQYYREEENGRGNFPPRFSGLQFPNYSSELNVNALELDDSALYLCASSLDTELNTEAFFGQGTRLTVV.

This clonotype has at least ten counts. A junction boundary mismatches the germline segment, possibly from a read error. In DNA, the CDR3 is TGCGCCAGCAGCTTGGCACAAAATCAGCCCCAGCATTTT. Amino acid sequence: CASSLAQNQPQHF. The chain carries TRBV12-3 or TRBV12-4 and TRBJ1-5, with no clear D. The CDR3 totals 13 residues.

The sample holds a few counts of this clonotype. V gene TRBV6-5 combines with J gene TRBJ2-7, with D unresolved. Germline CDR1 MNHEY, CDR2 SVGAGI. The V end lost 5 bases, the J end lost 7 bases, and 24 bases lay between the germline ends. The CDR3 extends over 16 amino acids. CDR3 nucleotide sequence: TGTGCCAGCAGTCCCTCCCAGCTTGCGACCGCATGGGAGCAGTACTTC. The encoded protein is CASSPSQLATAWEQYF.

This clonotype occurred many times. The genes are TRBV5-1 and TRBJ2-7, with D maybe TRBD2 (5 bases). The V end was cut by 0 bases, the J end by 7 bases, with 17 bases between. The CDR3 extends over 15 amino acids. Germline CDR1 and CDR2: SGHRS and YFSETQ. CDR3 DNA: TGCGCCAGCAGCTTGGTGGACGGAGGTGGTTTAGAGCAGTACTTC. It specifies CASSLVDGGGLEQYF.

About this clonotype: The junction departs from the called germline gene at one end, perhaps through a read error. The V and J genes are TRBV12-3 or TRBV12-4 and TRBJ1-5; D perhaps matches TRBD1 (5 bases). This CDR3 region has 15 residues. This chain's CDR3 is CASSMTGLFNQPRHF. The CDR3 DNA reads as TGTGCCAGCAGTATGACGGGGCTTTTCAATCAGCCCCGGCATTTT.

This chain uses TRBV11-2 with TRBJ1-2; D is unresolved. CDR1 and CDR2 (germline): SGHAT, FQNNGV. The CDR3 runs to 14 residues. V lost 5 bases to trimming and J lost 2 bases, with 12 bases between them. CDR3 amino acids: CASSVSPRNYGYTF. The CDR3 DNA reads TGTGCCAGCAGCGTTAGCCCCAGGAACTATGGCTACACCTTC.

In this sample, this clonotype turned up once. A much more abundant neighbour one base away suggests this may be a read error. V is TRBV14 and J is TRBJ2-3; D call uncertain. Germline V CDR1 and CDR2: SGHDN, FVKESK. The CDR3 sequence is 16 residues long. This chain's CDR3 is CTSSQDSAGFTDTQYF. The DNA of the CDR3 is TGTACCAGCAGCCAAGATTCTGCAGGATTCACAGATACGCAGTATTTT.

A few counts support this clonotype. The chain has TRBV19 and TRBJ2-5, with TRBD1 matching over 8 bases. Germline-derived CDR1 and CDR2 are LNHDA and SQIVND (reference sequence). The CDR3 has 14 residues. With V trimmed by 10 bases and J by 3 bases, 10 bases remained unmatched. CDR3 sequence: CATSGQATKETQYF. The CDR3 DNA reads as TGTGCCACCTCGGGACAGGCTACTAAAGAGACCCAGTACTTC.